The next 3 T cell receptor beta chains were all read from a single sample in a study of cytomegalovirus exposure and HLA in healthy donors. Using immunoSEQ multiplex PCR, the repertoire was profiled, and TCRdb retains in-frame clones only, with some absent. The sample lists 120,000 or so clones, approximately 90% occurring once. Material for sequencing was PBMCs. These receptors were taken from a woman in her 30s in good health and CMV-seropositive.

The genes are TRBV27 and TRBJ2-1; 16 bases are shared with TRBD2. CDR1 MNHEY and CDR2 SMNVEV come from the germline V gene (reference sequence). The CDR3 contains 16 residues. After removal of 6 bases from V and 7 bases from J, the junction contained 6 bases not matched to a gene. The CDR3 coding sequence is TGTGCCAGCAGCCCCGGGACTAGCGGGGGGGTAAATGAGCAGTTCTTC. Translation gives CASSPGTSGGVNEQFF.

The gene calls are TRBV29-1 and TRBJ1-3; 7 bases align to TRBD1. The CDR3 totals 16 residues. V shed 4 bases, J shed 2 bases, and the junction held 11 bases outside the gene matches. Germline V gene lookup returns CDR1 SQVTM and CDR2 ANQGSEA. The CDR3 spells CSVAMTGSGTGNTIYF. CDR3 in DNA: TGCAGCGTTGCGATGACAGGGTCGGGCACTGGAAACACCATATATTTT.

In the case of this clone: One end of the junction does not line up with germline, which may come from a read error. The V and J genes are TRBV7-7 and TRBJ2-2, with TRBD1 matching 10 bases. Per germline, CDR1 SSHAT and CDR2 FNYEAQ (reference sequence). The CDR3 contains 15 residues. This chain's CDR3 is CASSHGQGVGGELFF. In nucleotides, the CDR3 is TGTGCTAGCAGTCATGGACAGGGGGTCGGCGGGGAGCTGTTTTTT.